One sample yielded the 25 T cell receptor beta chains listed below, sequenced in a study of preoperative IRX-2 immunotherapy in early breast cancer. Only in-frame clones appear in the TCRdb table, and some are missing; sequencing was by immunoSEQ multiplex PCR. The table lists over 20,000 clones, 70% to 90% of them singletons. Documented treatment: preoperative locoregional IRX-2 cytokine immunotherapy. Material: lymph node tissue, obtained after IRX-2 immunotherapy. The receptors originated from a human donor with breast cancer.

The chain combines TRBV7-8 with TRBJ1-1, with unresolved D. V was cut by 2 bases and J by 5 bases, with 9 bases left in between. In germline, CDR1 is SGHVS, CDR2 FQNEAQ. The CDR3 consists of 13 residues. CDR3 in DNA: TGTGCCAGCAGCTTACAGAGGGATACTGAAGCTTTCTTT. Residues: CASSLQRDTEAFF.

The CDR3 DNA is TGTGCCAGTAGTATAATCGGAGGACAAGGAGACGGCTACACCTTC. The encoded protein is CASSIIGGQGDGYTF. The chain recombines TRBV19 with TRBJ1-2, with D perhaps matching TRBD1 (5 bases). Trimming stripped 2 bases from V and 8 bases from J, with 18 bases between. This CDR3 comprises 15 residues. The germline gives CDR1 LNHDA, CDR2 SQIVND (reference sequence).

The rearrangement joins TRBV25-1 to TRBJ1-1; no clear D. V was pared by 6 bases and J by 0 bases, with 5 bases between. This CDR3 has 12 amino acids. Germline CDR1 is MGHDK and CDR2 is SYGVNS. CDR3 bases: TGTGCCAGCAGCAAGATGAACACTGAAGCTTTCTTT. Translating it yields CASSKMNTEAFF.

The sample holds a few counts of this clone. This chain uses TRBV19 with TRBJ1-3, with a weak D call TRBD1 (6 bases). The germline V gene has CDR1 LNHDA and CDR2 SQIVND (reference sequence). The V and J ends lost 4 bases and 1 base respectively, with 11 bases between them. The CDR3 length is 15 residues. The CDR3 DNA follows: TGTGCCAGTAGTACGGGGGGCTTTTCTGGAAACACCATATATTTT. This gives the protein CASSTGGFSGNTIYF.

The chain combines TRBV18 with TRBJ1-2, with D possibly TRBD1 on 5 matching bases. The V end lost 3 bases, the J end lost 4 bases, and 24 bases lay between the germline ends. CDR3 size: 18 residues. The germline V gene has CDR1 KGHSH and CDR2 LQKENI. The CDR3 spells CASSPQERAGSDSYGYTF. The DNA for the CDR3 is TGTGCCAGCTCACCCCAGGAAAGGGCAGGGAGCGATAGCTATGGCTACACCTTC.

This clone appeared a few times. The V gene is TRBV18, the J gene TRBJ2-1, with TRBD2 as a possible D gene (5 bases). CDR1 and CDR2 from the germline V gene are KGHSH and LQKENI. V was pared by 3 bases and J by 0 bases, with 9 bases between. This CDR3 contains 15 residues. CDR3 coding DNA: TGTGCCAGCTCACCGGAACTAGGCTCCTACAATGAGCAGTTCTTC. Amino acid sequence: CASSPELGSYNEQFF.

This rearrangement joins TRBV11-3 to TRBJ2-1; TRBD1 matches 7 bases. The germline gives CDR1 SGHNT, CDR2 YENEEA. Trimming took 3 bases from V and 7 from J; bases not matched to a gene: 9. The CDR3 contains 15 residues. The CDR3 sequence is CASSFFRGKSNEQFF. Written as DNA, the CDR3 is TGTGCCAGCAGCTTCTTCAGGGGGAAATCGAATGAGCAGTTCTTC. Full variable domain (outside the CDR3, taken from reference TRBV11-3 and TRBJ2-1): EAGVVQSPRYKIIEKKQPVAFWCNPISGHNTLYWYLQNLGQGPELLIRYENEEAVDDSQLPKDRFSAERLKGVDSTLKIQPAELGDSAVYLCASSFFRGKSNEQFFGPGTRLTVL.

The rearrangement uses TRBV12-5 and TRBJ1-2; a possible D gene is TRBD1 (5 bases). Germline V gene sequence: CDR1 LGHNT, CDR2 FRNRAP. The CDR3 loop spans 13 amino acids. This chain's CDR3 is CASKGGVDYGYTF. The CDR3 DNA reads TGTGCCAGCAAAGGAGGGGTGGACTATGGCTACACCTTC.

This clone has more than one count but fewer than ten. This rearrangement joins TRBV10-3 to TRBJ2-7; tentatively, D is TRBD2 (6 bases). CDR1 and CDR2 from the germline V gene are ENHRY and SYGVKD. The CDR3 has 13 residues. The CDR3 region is CAATGDGAYEQYF. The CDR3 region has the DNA TGTGCGGCGACGGGGGACGGAGCCTACGAGCAGTACTTC.

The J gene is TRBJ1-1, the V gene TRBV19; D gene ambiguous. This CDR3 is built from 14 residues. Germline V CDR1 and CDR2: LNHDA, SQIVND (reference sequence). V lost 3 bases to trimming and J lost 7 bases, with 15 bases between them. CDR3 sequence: CASSIHGDRGEAFF. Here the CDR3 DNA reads TGTGCCAGTAGTATCCACGGGGATCGGGGTGAAGCTTTCTTT.

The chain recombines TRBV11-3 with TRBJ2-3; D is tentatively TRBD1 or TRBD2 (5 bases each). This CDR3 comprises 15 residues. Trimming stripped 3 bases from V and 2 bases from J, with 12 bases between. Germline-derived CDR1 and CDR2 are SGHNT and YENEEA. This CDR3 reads CASSLGTDPTDTQYF. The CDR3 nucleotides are TGTGCCAGCAGCTTGGGGACCGACCCCACAGATACGCAGTATTTT.

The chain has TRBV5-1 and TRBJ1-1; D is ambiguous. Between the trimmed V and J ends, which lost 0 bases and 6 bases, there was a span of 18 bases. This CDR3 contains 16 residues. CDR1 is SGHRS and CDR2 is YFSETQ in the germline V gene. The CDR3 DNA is TGCGCCAGCAGCTTGGGGGCGGGGTCCCCGGACCCTGAAGCTTTCTTT. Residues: CASSLGAGSPDPEAFF.

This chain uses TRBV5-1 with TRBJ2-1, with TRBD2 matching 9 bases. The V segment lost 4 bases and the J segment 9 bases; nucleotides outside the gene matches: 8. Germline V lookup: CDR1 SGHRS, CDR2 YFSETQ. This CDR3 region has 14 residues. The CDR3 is CASSNSGTSSEQFF. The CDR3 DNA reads TGCGCCAGCAGCAACTCCGGGACTAGCAGTGAGCAGTTCTTC.

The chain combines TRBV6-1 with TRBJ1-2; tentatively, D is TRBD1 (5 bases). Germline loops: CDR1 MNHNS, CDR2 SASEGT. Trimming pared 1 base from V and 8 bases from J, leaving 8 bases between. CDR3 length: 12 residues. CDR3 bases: TGTGCCAGCAGTGAAGGGGGCCTAGGCTACACCTTC. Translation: CASSEGGLGYTF.

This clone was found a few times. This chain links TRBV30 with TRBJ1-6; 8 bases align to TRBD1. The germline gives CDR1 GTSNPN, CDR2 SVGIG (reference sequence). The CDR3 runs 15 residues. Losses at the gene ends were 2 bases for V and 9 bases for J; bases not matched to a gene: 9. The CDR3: CAWSTDRVRGSPLHF. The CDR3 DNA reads TGTGCCTGGAGTACGGACAGGGTGCGGGGTTCACCCCTCCACTTT.

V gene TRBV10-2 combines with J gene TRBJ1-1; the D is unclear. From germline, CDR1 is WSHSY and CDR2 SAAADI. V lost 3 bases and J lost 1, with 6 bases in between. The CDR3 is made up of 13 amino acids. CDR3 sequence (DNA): TGCGCCAGCAGTGAACAGTCGAACACTGAAGCTTTCTTT. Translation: CASSEQSNTEAFF.

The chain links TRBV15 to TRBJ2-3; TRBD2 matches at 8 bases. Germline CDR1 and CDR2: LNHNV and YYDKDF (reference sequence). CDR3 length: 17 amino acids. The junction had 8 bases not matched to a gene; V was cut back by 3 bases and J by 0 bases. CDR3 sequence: CATSSPLGLASTDTQYF. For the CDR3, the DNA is TGTGCCACCAGCAGTCCCTTAGGACTAGCCAGCACAGATACGCAGTATTTT.

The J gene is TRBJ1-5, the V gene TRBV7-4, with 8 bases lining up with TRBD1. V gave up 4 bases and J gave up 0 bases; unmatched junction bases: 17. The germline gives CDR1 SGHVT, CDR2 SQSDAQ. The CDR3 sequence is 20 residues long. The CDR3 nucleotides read TGTGCCAGCAGCTCGACAGGTCGCGTTACGACAGGGGATAGCAATCAGCCCCAGCATTTT. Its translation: CASSSTGRVTTGDSNQPQHF. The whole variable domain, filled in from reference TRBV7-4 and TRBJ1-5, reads GAGVSQSPRYKVAKRGRDVALRCDSISGHVTLYWYRQTLGQGSEVLTYSQSDAQRDKSGRPSGRFSAERPERSVSTLKIQRTEQGDSAVYLCASSSTGRVTTGDSNQPQHFGDGTRLSIL.

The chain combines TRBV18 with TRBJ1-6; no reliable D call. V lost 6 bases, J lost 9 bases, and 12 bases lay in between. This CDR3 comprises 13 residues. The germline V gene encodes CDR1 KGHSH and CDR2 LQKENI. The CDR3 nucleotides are TGTGCCAGCTCGGTGTCGGAACCTTCACCCCTCCACTTT. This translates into CASSVSEPSPLHF.

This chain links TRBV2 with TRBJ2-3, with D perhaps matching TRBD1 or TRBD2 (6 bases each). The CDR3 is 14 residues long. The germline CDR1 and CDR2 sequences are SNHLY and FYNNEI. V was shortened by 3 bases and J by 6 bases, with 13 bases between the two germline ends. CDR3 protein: CASSERRRGDTQYF. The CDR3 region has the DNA TGTGCCAGCAGTGAGCGGCGGAGGGGGGATACGCAGTATTTT.

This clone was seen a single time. The CDR3 sequence: CASKRAFESSSREQYV. The CDR3 DNA is TGTGCCAGCAAGAGGGCATTCGAGTCTTCTTCGCGGGAGCAGTACGTC. V gene TRBV6-8 combines with J gene TRBJ2-7; TRBD2 is a possible D gene (5 bases). V lost 7 bases to trimming and J lost 7 bases, with 26 bases between them. Germline V gene data show CDR1 as MNHGY and CDR2 as SAAAGT. The CDR3 is made up of 16 amino acids.

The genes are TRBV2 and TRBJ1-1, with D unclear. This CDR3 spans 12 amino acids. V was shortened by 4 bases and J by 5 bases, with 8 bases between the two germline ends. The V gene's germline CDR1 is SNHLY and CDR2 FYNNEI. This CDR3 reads CASSVRWTEAFF. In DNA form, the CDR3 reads TGTGCCAGCAGTGTGCGTTGGACTGAAGCTTTCTTT.

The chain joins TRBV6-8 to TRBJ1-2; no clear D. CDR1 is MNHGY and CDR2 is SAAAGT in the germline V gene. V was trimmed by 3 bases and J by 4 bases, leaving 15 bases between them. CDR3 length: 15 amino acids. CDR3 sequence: CASSYRVGKPYGYTF. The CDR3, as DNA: TGTGCCAGCAGTTATCGGGTCGGGAAACCCTATGGCTACACCTTC.

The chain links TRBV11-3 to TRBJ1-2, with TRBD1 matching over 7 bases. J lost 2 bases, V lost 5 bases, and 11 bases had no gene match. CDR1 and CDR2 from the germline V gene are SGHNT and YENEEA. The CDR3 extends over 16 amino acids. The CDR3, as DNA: TGTGCCAGCAGCCAACTACCGACAGGGCCGAACTATGGCTACACCTTC. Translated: CASSQLPTGPNYGYTF. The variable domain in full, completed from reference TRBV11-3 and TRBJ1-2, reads EAGVVQSPRYKIIEKKQPVAFWCNPISGHNTLYWYLQNLGQGPELLIRYENEEAVDDSQLPKDRFSAERLKGVDSTLKIQPAELGDSAVYLCASSQLPTGPNYGYTFGSGTRLTVV.

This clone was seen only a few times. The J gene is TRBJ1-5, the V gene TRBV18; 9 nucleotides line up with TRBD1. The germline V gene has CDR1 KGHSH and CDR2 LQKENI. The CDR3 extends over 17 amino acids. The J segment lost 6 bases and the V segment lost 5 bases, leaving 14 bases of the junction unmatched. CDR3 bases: TGTGCCAGCTCAACGACGCCTGCTGGGACAGGGAGTCAGCCCCAGCATTTT. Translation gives CASSTTPAGTGSQPQHF.